This is a list of T cell receptor beta chains from one sample in a study of Graves' ophthalmopathy and Graves' hyperthyroidism. TCRdb reanalysed the multiplex PCR reads using MiXCR and keeps one entry per CDR3 protein. The data contain 450,000 or so distinct CDR3 sequences, over 13% of them singletons. The specimen was blood. These receptors all stem from a woman aged 25-40 years with Graves' ophthalmopathy. CDR3s leave out the opening cysteine and the closing phenylalanine or tryptophan. The D gene is left open where the match is weak.

v_gene,j_gene,d_gene,CDR3aa
TRBV19,TRBJ2-4,TRBD1,ASSPTRTGIAKNIQY
TRBV6-5,TRBJ2-7,-,ASSYFNRIGDEQY
TRBV19,TRBJ2-3,-,ASSIDPPGLFTDTQY
TRBV11-2,TRBJ1-2,-,ASSPIQGPNYGYT
TRBV20-1,TRBJ2-7,TRBD1,SAKGQVSYEQY
TRBV19,TRBJ1-5,TRBD1,ASSPDRFSDYSNQPQH
TRBV4-1,TRBJ2-7,-,ASSHLGDEQY
TRBV7-3,TRBJ1-1,-,ASSLTLNSEAF
TRBV29-1,TRBJ1-2,-,SVETSPEGYT
TRBV4-1,TRBJ1-2,TRBD1,ASSHSNSIFDRDYGYT
TRBV7-9,TRBJ1-2,TRBD1,ASSLLSDRGNGYT
TRBV18,TRBJ2-7,-,ASSPPAGRTYEQY
TRBV7-9,TRBJ1-1,-,ASMGSSNTEAF
TRBV5-6,TRBJ2-2,TRBD1,ASSLGQGRDTGELF
TRBV6-5,TRBJ2-7,TRBD1,ASSYSPQGVYEQY
TRBV27,TRBJ1-5,-,ASRSGFGNQPQH
TRBV18,TRBJ2-1,-,ASSLRQYNEQF
TRBV12-3/TRBV12-4,TRBJ2-7,TRBD1,ASSNWDRLDEQY
TRBV18,TRBJ1-2,-,ASSPTGNNYGYT
TRBV6-1,TRBJ1-1,-,ASRMTRNTEAF
TRBV6-5,TRBJ2-5,TRBD2,ASSRTSGSETQY
TRBV25-1,TRBJ2-5,-,ASSDSRVLLRGETQY
TRBV6-1,TRBJ1-2,TRBD1,ASRGQGGNYGYT
TRBV3-1,TRBJ1-2,-,ASSPTGRTNYGYT
TRBV7-2,TRBJ1-5,-,ASSLGGEFNQPQH
TRBV18,TRBJ1-2,-,ASSPPGRANYGYT
TRBV6-1,TRBJ1-5,-,ASSPGGVIQPQH
TRBV12-3/TRBV12-4,TRBJ1-1,-,ASSFRAAAEAF
TRBV28,TRBJ1-2,-,ASSMTPYGYT
TRBV20-1,TRBJ1-1,TRBD1,SASPTGENTEAF
TRBV20-1,TRBJ2-5,-,SARDRERAYTLQETQY
TRBV28,TRBJ1-2,-,ASSFPTGNYGYT
TRBV6-2/TRBV6-3,TRBJ2-5,-,ASNRGGNQETQY
TRBV20-1,TRBJ1-1,-,SAAPNRGIVTEAF
TRBV12-3/TRBV12-4,TRBJ1-1,-,ASSLGDADTEAF
TRBV5-1,TRBJ1-2,-,ASSLISYEGYT
TRBV10-3,TRBJ2-7,-,AISDLGPHEQY
TRBV6-1,TRBJ2-2,-,ASSEGDTGELF
TRBV15,TRBJ2-4,TRBD1,ATSRDRQGTNIQY
TRBV19,TRBJ1-1,-,ASSTVGSTEAF
TRBV12-3/TRBV12-4,TRBJ1-5,-,ASSLSAGADQPQH
TRBV29-1,TRBJ2-2,-,SVAFRGYTGELF
TRBV7-3,TRBJ2-7,TRBD1,ASSLTGQDSYEQY
TRBV27,TRBJ2-7,-,ASSSSAVWGEQY
TRBV27,TRBJ2-5,-,ATRAFLLQGETQY
TRBV29-1,TRBJ1-1,TRBD1,SQNRQGARNTEAF
TRBV28,TRBJ1-2,-,ASGSANYGYT
TRBV15,TRBJ1-3,TRBD1,ATSRYRGQTGNTIY
TRBV11-1,TRBJ2-7,-,ASSPSPWRGSSYKQY
TRBV5-8,TRBJ1-2,-,ASSRSLEYT
TRBV6-1,TRBJ2-2,-,ASSRGARGTGELF
TRBV15,TRBJ2-2,TRBD1,ASGQDRTGELF
TRBV6-1,TRBJ2-1,-,ASSKIQVLVLDEQF
TRBV13,TRBJ1-2,-,ASSSPPGLYGYT
TRBV11-2,TRBJ1-6,TRBD1,ASSLGRTGGVNSHLH
TRBV12-5,TRBJ2-7,-,ASAPDSPGEQY
TRBV20-1,TRBJ1-2,-,SARDIDKYGYT
TRBV12-3/TRBV12-4,TRBJ1-2,-,ASNLWGINYGYT
TRBV12-5,TRBJ1-5,TRBD1,ASGFGTGPRSNQPRH